One T cell receptor (beta chain) is described in this entry. Its target is not known. Cells from the mixed lymphocyte reaction underwent coculture for approximately 6 days at 37 degrees C. The data were obtained in a study of siplizumab effects on memory and regulatory T cells. Study as a whole: Each responder-stimulator pair had a siplizumab 1 ug/mL reaction and a drug-free control.

The method was immunoSEQ multiplex PCR; TCRdb's version includes in-frame clones alone and lacks a portion of them. The data contain more than 12,000 clones, around 41% of them singletons. Germline lookup yields CDR1 SGHAT and CDR2 FQNNGV. This CDR3 region has 12 residues. The V end was cut by 1 base, the J end by 5 bases, with 6 bases between. The clonotype originates from a human donor in good health; the cells came from an allogeneic mixed lymphocyte reaction. Some clones in this sample may be carry-over from other donors' samples. The V call is TRBV11-2, the J call TRBJ2-7; no reliable D call. The sample comprised CFSE-low (dividing) CD4+ T cells sorted from an allogeneic mixed lymphocyte reaction. DNA of the CDR3: TGTGCCAGCAGCTTAGTCGGTAACGAGCAGTACTTC. As protein: CASSLVGNEQYF.